This T cell receptor beta chain was observed in a study of early stage breast cancer tumors. Study-wide context: ER+/PR+/HER2- status applied to about 75% of the 16 invasive breast tumors. Study-level results: Blood repertoires resembled normal breast more than tumor. Enriched TCRB sequences shared across patients were mostly commonly generated sequences.

This CDR3 comprises 14 residues. Germline V lookup: CDR1 SGHRS, CDR2 YFSETQ. Trimming took 6 bases from V and 4 from J, leaving 15 bases between them. Each sample had two DNA replicates, roughly 0.5 ug blood or around 1.5 ug tissue. Profiled with immunoSEQ multiplex PCR; TCRdb holds only in-frame clones, not every one. The sample includes some 70,000 clones, approximately 79% of them seen just once. Concerning this clone: The antigen remains undetermined.

This receptor was taken from a person between 55 and 70 years old with breast cancer. The sample was blood. The chain joins TRBV5-1 to TRBJ2-3, with TRBD2 as a possible D gene (7 bases). As DNA, the CDR3 is TGCGCCAGCAACGAGGGGGGGGGTTCAGATACGCAGTATTTT. The encoded protein is CASNEGGGSDTQYF.